The next 26 T cell receptor beta chains were all read from a single sample in a study of spatial heterogeneity in lung cancer. TCRdb called the 5' RACE reads again in MiXCR, with one record for every CDR3 protein. The sample shows about 85,000 distinct CDR3 sequences, around 21% of them seen only once. Time point reported: sample taken at primary tumor resection. Frozen PBMC, nontumor lung or tumor provided whole RNA, which was sequenced unsorted. The material sequenced was PBMCs, taken at surgery. Receptors originate from a male donor with early-stage non-small cell lung cancer.

The table lists this clonotype with many counts. V gene TRBV10-2 combines with J gene TRBJ1-1; D ambiguous. Trimming removed 3 bases at V and 7 bases at J, with 12 bases between. Germline V gene sequence: CDR1 WSHSY, CDR2 SAAADI. The CDR3 consists of 13 residues. The chain's CDR3 is CASSELGRGEAFF. The DNA of the CDR3 is TGCGCCAGCAGTGAATTAGGGCGGGGTGAAGCTTTCTTT.

The chain recombines TRBV28 with TRBJ1-5, with TRBD1 as a possible D gene (6 bases). Germline lookup yields CDR1 MDHEN and CDR2 SYDVKM. V lost 5 bases, J lost 6 bases, and 14 bases lay in between. CDR3 length: 14 amino acids. The CDR3 DNA reads as TGTGCCAGCAGTGAGACAGGTTTTCGTCAGCCCCAGCATTTT. Amino acids: CASSETGFRQPQHF.

The chain uses TRBV18 and TRBJ2-2; possibly TRBD1 for D (6 bases). This CDR3 comprises 14 residues. V lost 3 bases to trimming and J lost 2 bases, with 7 bases between them. In germline, CDR1 is KGHSH, CDR2 LQKENI. CDR3 in amino acids: CASSPDRNTGELFF. The CDR3 nucleotides read TGTGCCAGCTCACCGGACAGAAACACCGGGGAGCTGTTTTTT.

The chain joins TRBV20-1 to TRBJ2-3; TRBD2 might be the D (6 bases). There are 14 residues in the CDR3. The V and J ends lost 5 bases and 2 bases respectively, with 14 bases between them. CDR1 DFQATT and CDR2 SNEGSKA come from the germline V gene (reference sequence). CDR3 in DNA: TGCAGTGCTCGAACGGGACTCTTCACAGATACGCAGTATTTT. Protein product: CSARTGLFTDTQYF.

In the case of this clonotype: A much larger clone differs from this one at a single base, so this may be a read error. The chain carries TRBV3-1 and TRBJ2-7; D gene ambiguous. CDR3 length: 11 amino acids. Germline values: CDR1 LGHDT, CDR2 YNNKEL (reference sequence). Trimming cost V 1 base and J 4 bases, with 2 bases left between them. DNA for the CDR3: TGTGCCAGCAGCCAAGGATACGAGCAGTACTTC. Protein product: CASSQGYEQYF.

This clonotype occurred a few times. The rearrangement links TRBV18 to TRBJ1-5, with 7 bases fitting TRBD1. Looked up from germline, CDR1 is KGHSH and CDR2 is LQKENI. The junction had 4 bases not matched to a gene; V was cut back by 4 bases and J by 10 bases. The length of the CDR3 is 12 residues. The CDR3 loop is CASSRDSRPQHF. CDR3 sequence (DNA): TGTGCCAGCTCACGGGACAGCCGACCCCAGCATTTT.

The chain employs TRBV7-8 and TRBJ2-1, with D perhaps TRBD1 (6 bases). Germline V gene data show CDR1 as SGHVS and CDR2 as FQNEAQ. Trimming pared 5 bases from V and 3 bases from J, leaving 14 bases between. The CDR3 consists of 15 residues. As DNA, the CDR3 is TGTGCCAGCAGCACATCGGGACAATACTACAATGAGCAGTTCTTC. It encodes CASSTSGQYYNEQFF.

The chain recombines TRBV30 with TRBJ2-2; 7 bases align to TRBD1. The CDR3 has 13 amino acids. Germline V CDR1 and CDR2: GTSNPN, SVGIG (reference sequence). The J segment lost 9 bases and the V segment lost 4 bases, leaving 8 bases of the junction unmatched. CDR3: CAWKTGVSRELFF. The CDR3 region has the DNA TGTGCCTGGAAAACAGGGGTATCCCGGGAGCTGTTTTTT. Full variable domain (missing parts from reference TRBV30 and TRBJ2-2): SQTIHQWPATLVQPVGSPLSLECTVEGTSNPNLYWYRQAAGRGLQLLFYSVGIGQISSEVPQNLSASRPQDRQFILSSKKLLLSDSGFYLCAWKTGVSRELFFGEGSRLTVL.

This clonotype was seen a few times. The V and J genes are TRBV7-8 and TRBJ2-7, with TRBD1 identical over 8 bases. CDR1 and CDR2 (germline): SGHVS, FQNEAQ. CDR3 length: 14 residues. The junction had 3 bases not matched to a gene; V was cut back by 3 bases and J by 2 bases. The DNA of the CDR3 is TGTGCCAGCAGCTTGAGGACAGGGACCTACGAGCAGTACTTC. Translated: CASSLRTGTYEQYF.

This clonotype was seen a few times. The rearrangement uses TRBV6-2 or TRBV6-3 and TRBJ2-4, with 8 bases aligning to TRBD1. CDR3 length: 14 amino acids. Trimming at V came to 0 bases and at J to 9 bases, leaving 4 bases not matched to a gene. Germline CDR1 and CDR2: MNHEY and SVGEGT. The CDR3: CASSYSTDRGIQYF. The CDR3 DNA is TGTGCCAGCAGTTACTCGACCGACAGGGGCATTCAGTACTTC.

This clonotype came up many times. V usage is TRBV24-1 and J usage is TRBJ2-3, with TRBD1 identical over 9 bases. Trimming cost V 3 bases and J 2 bases; bases outside gene matches: 11. The CDR3 runs 18 residues. The germline gives CDR1 KGHDR, CDR2 SFDVKD. CDR3 in DNA: TGTGCCACCAGTGATGACACCCCGGGACAGGGACCCACAGATACGCAGTATTTT. Amino acids: CATSDDTPGQGPTDTQYF.

There are a few counts of this clonotype. The V and J genes are TRBV20-1 and TRBJ1-3; D gene ambiguous. In germline, CDR1 is DFQATT, CDR2 SNEGSKA (reference sequence). Between the trimmed V and J ends, which lost 5 bases and 0 bases, there was a span of 11 bases. The CDR3 is 14 residues long. The CDR3 bases are TGCAGTGCTTCAGACCGATTCTCTGGAAACACCATATATTTT. Amino acid sequence: CSASDRFSGNTIYF.

This clonotype was counted only a few times. The genes are TRBV7-2 and TRBJ1-1; the match to TRBD1 covers 7 bases. With 0 bases clipped from V and 4 bases from J, the junction kept 8 bases outside the gene matches. The germline CDR1 and CDR2 sequences are SGHTA and FQGNSA. This CDR3 comprises 16 residues. The CDR3 DNA reads as TGTGCCAGCAGCTTAGCGGGAGGGGGCGCCGGCACTGAAGCTTTCTTT. Protein sequence: CASSLAGGGAGTEAFF.

V and J are TRBV27 and TRBJ2-1, with 12 bases identical to TRBD2. The V segment lost 8 bases and the J segment 7 bases; nucleotides outside the gene matches: 9. The CDR3 extends over 15 amino acids. Germline-derived CDR1 and CDR2 are MNHEY and SMNVEV (reference sequence). CDR3 bases: TGTGCCAGCGGCCGGGGACTAGCGGGTTTAAATGAGCAGTTCTTC. This encodes CASGRGLAGLNEQFF.

This clonotype was detected many times. The chain recombines TRBV28 with TRBJ1-2; D gene uncertain. The V end was cut by 7 bases, the J end by 5 bases, with 17 bases between. Per germline, CDR1 MDHEN and CDR2 SYDVKM. The CDR3 is made up of 14 amino acids. The CDR3 spells CASTLGGSGYGYTF. The CDR3 region has the DNA TGTGCCAGCACCCTGGGCGGAAGCGGATATGGCTACACCTTC.

This clonotype was seen repeatedly, ten times or more. CDR3 in amino acids: CASSPGSGPETQYF. CDR3 DNA sequence: TGTGCCAGCAGCCCAGGGTCAGGGCCGGAGACCCAGTACTTC. The gene calls are TRBV7-6 and TRBJ2-5; TRBD1 is a possible D gene (5 bases). CDR3 size: 14 residues. Between the trimmed V and J ends, which lost 5 bases and 5 bases, there was a span of 15 bases. The germline gives CDR1 SGHVS, CDR2 FNYEAQ.

This clonotype was counted only a few times. The V and J genes are TRBV5-1 and TRBJ1-4; TRBD1 matches at 7 bases. This CDR3 region has 15 residues. The junction had 2 bases not matched to a gene; V was cut back by 0 bases and J by 3 bases. Germline V gene sequence: CDR1 SGHRS, CDR2 YFSETQ. CDR3 region: CASSLDRGPNEKLFF. The CDR3 DNA reads as TGCGCCAGCAGCTTGGACAGGGGACCTAATGAAAAACTGTTTTTT.

The rearrangement joins TRBV28 to TRBJ2-1, with a tentative D call TRBD2 (7 bases). Per the germline V gene, CDR1 is MDHEN and CDR2 is SYDVKM. The germline V and J ends were trimmed by 3 bases and 2 bases, with 14 bases remaining between them. The CDR3 totals 16 residues. In DNA form, the CDR3 reads TGTGCCAGCAGTTTCCCGGGGAGGGGGACCTACAATGAGCAGTTCTTC. Protein product: CASSFPGRGTYNEQFF.

This clonotype was seen a few times. V and J are TRBV28 and TRBJ2-5; 8 bases agree with TRBD1. The CDR3 covers 16 residues. CDR1 and CDR2 from the germline V gene are MDHEN and SYDVKM. Trimming at V came to 5 bases and at J to 5 bases, leaving 13 bases not matched to a gene. The CDR3 DNA sequence: TGTGCCAGCAGTACGGCGGACAGGGCCTTTAGTGAGACCCAGTACTTC. Amino acid sequence: CASSTADRAFSETQYF. Complete variable domain (other parts from reference TRBV28 and TRBJ2-5): DVKVTQSSRYLVKRTGEKVFLECVQDMDHENMFWYRQDPGLGLRLIYFSYDVKMKEKGDIPEGYSVSREKKERFSLILESASTNQTSMYLCASSTADRAFSETQYFGPGTRLLVL.

Ten or more counts support this clonotype. J is TRBJ2-1 and V is TRBV7-9; 14 positions agree with TRBD2. This CDR3 has 17 residues. Per the germline V gene, CDR1 is SEHNR and CDR2 is FQNEAQ (reference sequence). Trimming cost V 1 base and J 9 bases; bases outside gene matches: 8. The CDR3 region is CASSLGGLAGDYGEQFF. The CDR3 DNA reads TGTGCCAGCAGCTTAGGGGGACTAGCGGGAGATTATGGTGAGCAGTTCTTC.

V usage is TRBV6-6 and J usage is TRBJ1-3; D is possibly TRBD1 (6 bases). The CDR3 consists of 14 residues. Germline CDR1 MNHNY, CDR2 SVGAGI (reference sequence). Trimming cost V 4 bases and J 4 bases, with 11 bases left between them. The CDR3 protein is CASSSGHPGNTIYF. CDR3 in DNA: TGTGCCAGCAGTTCGGGACACCCGGGAAACACCATATATTTT.

V gene TRBV27 combines with J gene TRBJ1-2; D might be TRBD1 (5 bases). The CDR3 sequence is 15 residues long. V dropped 2 bases and J dropped 2 bases, with 12 bases sitting between them. Germline CDR1 and CDR2: MNHEY and SMNVEV (reference sequence). In DNA, the CDR3 is TGTGCCAGCAGTTTACGGGACGGACTAAACTATGGCTACACCTTC. Translated, it gives CASSLRDGLNYGYTF.

The chain links TRBV7-9 to TRBJ2-5; D uncertain. Germline CDR1 reads SEHNR; CDR2 reads FQNEAQ (reference sequence). Trimming took 5 bases from V and 5 from J, leaving 12 bases between them. The length of the CDR3 is 13 residues. The CDR3 here is CASSPRRAETQYF. As DNA, the CDR3 is TGTGCCAGCAGCCCTAGAAGGGCTGAGACCCAGTACTTC.

This clonotype occurred many times. This chain uses TRBV21-1 with TRBJ1-1. TRBV21-1 is recorded as a pseudogene. This CDR3 has 16 amino acids. The CDR3 nucleotides read TGTGCCAGCAGCAAAGCAGAGAGCCCTCTGGACACTGAAGCTTTCTTT. This sequence encodes CASSKAESPLDTEAFF.

The rearrangement uses TRBV18 and TRBJ1-5, with D unclear. Germline lookup yields CDR1 KGHSH and CDR2 LQKENI. Deletions cut 2 bases from V and 0 bases from J, with 8 bases between. This CDR3 has 15 residues. CDR3 residues: CASSPSQDSNQPQHF. In DNA, the CDR3 is TGTGCCAGCTCACCAAGCCAGGATAGCAATCAGCCCCAGCATTTT.

The CDR3 bases are TGTGCCAGCAGCTCGGACGGTATCTCCTACGAGCAGTACTTC. Its protein is CASSSDGISYEQYF. The chain joins TRBV5-5 to TRBJ2-7; no reliable D call. The V end was cut by 3 bases, the J end by 0 bases, with 10 bases between. The CDR3 spans 14 residues. Germline CDR1 SGHKS, CDR2 YYEKEE (reference sequence).